This T cell receptor (beta chain) was found in a study of blood T cell repertoires in COVID-19. At the level of the study: COVID-19 samples, acute and convalescent, were from the United States, Italy and Spain.

Germline loops: CDR1 LGHDT, CDR2 YNNKEL (reference sequence). V shed 3 bases, J shed 4 bases, and the junction held 8 bases outside the gene matches. The CDR3 consists of 15 residues. TCRdb's copy holds only in-frame clones and misses some; the assay was immunoSEQ multiplex PCR. Here the sample spans around 100,000 clones, roughly 85% being singletons. The rearrangement joins TRBV3-1 (or the pseudogene TRBV3-2) to TRBJ2-5, with 7 bases identical to TRBD2. The receptor was isolated from a man aged 35-49 years with acute or convalescent COVID-19. Sequences were obtained from peripheral blood. The CDR3 here is CASSHREVAGETQYF. The CDR3, as DNA: TGTGCCAGCAGCCATCGGGAGGTAGCGGGAGAGACCCAGTACTTC.